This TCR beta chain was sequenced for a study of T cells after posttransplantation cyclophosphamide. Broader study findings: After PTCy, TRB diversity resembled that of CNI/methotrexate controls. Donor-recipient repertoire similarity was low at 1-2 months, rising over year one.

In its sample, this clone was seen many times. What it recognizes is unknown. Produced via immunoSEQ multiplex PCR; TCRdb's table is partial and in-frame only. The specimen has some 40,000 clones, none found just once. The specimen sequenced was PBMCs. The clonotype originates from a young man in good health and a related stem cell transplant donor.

The CDR3 reads CASRNLLTGKNGELFF. CDR3 in DNA: TGTGCCAGCAGGAACCTACTAACAGGGAAGAACGGGGAGCTGTTTTTT. The chain combines TRBV28 with TRBJ2-2; D is possibly TRBD1 (6 bases). Germline assignment: CDR1 MDHEN and CDR2 SYDVKM. There are 16 residues in the CDR3. V lost 6 bases and J 7 bases, leaving 21 bases between the germline ends.